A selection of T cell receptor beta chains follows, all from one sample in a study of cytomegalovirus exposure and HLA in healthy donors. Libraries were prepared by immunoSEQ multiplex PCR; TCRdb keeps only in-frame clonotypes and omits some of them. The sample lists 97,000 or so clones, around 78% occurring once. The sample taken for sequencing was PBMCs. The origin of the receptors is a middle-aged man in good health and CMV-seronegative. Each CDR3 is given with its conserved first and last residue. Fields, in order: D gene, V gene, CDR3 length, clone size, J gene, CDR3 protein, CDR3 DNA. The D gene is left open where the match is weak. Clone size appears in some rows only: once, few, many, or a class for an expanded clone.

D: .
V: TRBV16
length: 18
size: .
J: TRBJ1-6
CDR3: CASSQGSEEGSYNSPLHF
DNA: TGTGCCAGCAGCCAGGGGAGCGAGGAAGGCTCCTATAATTCACCCCTCCACTTT

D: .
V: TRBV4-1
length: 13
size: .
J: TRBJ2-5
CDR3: CASSRIGGETQYF
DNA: TGCGCCAGCAGCCGGATCGGGGGAGAGACCCAGTACTTC

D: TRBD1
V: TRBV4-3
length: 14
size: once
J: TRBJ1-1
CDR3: CASSRQGTDTEAFF
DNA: TGCGCCAGCAGCCGACAGGGTACTGACACTGAAGCTTTCTTT

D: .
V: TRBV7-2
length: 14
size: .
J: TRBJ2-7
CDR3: CASSSTGGPFEQYF
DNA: TGTGCCAGCAGCTCGACTGGAGGACCCTTCGAGCAGTACTTC

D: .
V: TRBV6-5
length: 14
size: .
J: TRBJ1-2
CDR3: CASTPGPRNYGYTF
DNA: TGTGCCAGCACCCCAGGTCCCCGAAACTATGGCTACACCTTC

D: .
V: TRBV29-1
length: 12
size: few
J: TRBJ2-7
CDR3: CSVVRGAYEQYF
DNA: TGCAGCGTTGTCAGGGGGGCCTACGAGCAGTACTTC

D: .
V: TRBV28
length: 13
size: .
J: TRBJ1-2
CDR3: CASQNGQFYGYTF
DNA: TGTGCCAGCCAAAATGGACAGTTCTATGGCTACACCTTC

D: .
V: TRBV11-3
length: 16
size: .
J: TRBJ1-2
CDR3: CASSLKWGGVRGGYTF
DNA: TGTGCCAGCAGCTTAAAGTGGGGAGGAGTGCGTGGTGGCTACACCTTC

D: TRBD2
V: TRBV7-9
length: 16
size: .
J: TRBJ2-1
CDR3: CASRELAGTSYNEQFF
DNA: TGTGCCAGCAGGGAGCTAGCGGGGACTAGCTACAATGAGCAGTTCTTC

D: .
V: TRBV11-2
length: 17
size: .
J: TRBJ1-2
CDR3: CASSPNKGGVSTRGYTF
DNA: TGTGCCAGCAGCCCGAACAAAGGGGGGGTGTCTACGAGAGGCTACACCTTC

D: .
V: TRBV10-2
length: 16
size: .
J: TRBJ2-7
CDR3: CASRATGYTLSYEQYF
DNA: TGCGCCAGCAGAGCAACAGGGTATACCCTCTCCTACGAGCAGTACTTC

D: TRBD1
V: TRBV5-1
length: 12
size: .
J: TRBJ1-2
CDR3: CASSDRDYGYTF
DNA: TGCGCCAGTAGCGACAGGGACTATGGCTACACCTTC

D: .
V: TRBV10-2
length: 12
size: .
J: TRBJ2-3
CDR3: CASLGTTDTQYF
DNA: TGCGCCAGCCTAGGGACTACAGATACGCAGTATTTT

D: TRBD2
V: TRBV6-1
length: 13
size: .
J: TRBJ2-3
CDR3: CASRSGGPDTQYF
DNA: TGTGCCAGCAGGTCGGGGGGGCCAGATACGCAGTATTTT

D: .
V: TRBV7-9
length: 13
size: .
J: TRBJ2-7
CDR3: CASSPRGPYEQYF
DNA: TGTGCCAGCAGCCCCCGGGGTCCCTACGAGCAGTACTTC

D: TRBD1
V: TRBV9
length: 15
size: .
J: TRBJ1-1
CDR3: CASSDYTGESTEAFF
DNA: TGTGCCAGCAGCGATTATACAGGGGAGAGCACTGAAGCTTTCTTT

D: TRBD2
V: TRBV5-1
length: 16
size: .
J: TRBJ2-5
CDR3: CASSPSGASGEETQYF
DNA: TGCGCCAGCAGCCCTAGTGGGGCTAGCGGGGAAGAGACCCAGTACTTC

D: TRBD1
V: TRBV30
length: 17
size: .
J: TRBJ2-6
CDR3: CAWSRTGPFFGANVLTF
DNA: TGTGCCTGGAGCCGGACAGGGCCTTTCTTTGGGGCCAACGTCCTGACTTTC

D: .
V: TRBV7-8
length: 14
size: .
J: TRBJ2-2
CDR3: CASSLFQDTGELFF
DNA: TGTGCCAGCAGCTTATTTCAGGACACCGGGGAGCTGTTTTTT

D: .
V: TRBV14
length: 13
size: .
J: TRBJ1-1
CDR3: CASSLSMNTEAFF
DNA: TGTGCCAGCAGCCTGTCCATGAACACTGAAGCTTTCTTT

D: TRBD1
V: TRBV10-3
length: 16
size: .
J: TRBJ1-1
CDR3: CAIRTDRGRVNTEAFF
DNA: TGTGCCATCAGGACGGACAGGGGGCGCGTGAACACTGAAGCTTTCTTT

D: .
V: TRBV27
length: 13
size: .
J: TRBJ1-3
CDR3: CASRANSGNTIYF
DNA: TGTGCCAGCAGGGCCAACTCTGGAAACACCATATATTTT

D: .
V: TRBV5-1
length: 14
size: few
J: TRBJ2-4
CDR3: CASRTQGWGNIQYF
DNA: TGCGCCAGCAGGACCCAGGGGTGGGGAAACATTCAGTACTTC

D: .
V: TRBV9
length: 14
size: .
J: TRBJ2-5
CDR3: CASSAEVWEETQYF
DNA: TGTGCCAGCAGCGCCGAGGTCTGGGAAGAGACCCAGTACTTC

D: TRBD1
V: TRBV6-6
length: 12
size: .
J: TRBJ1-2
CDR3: CATRQGEEGYTF
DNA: TGTGCCACAAGACAGGGAGAGGAGGGCTACACCTTC

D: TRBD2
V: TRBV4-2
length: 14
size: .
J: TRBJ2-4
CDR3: CASSQGPGGNIQYF
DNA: TGTGCCAGCAGCCAAGGGCCGGGGGGGAACATTCAGTACTTC

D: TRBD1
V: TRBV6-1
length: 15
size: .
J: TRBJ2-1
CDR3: CASSAGQGAGNEQFF
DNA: TGTGCCAGCAGTGCGGGACAGGGGGCAGGCAATGAGCAGTTCTTC

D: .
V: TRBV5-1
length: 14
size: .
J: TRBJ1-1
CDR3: CASSLAMGSTEAFF
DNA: TGCGCCAGCAGCTTGGCTATGGGGAGCACTGAAGCTTTCTTT

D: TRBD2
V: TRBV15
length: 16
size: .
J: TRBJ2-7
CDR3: CATSRRLAGDPYEQYF
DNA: TGTGCCACCAGCCGCCGACTAGCGGGGGATCCCTACGAGCAGTACTTC

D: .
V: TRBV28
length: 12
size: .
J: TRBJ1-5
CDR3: CASSPLRRSQHF
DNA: TGTGCCAGCAGTCCCCTTCGTCGGTCCCAGCATTTT

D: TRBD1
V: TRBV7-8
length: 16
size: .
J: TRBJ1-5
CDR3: CASSPGGTGLNQPQHF
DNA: TGTGCCAGCAGCCCCGGTGGGACAGGACTAAATCAGCCCCAGCATTTT

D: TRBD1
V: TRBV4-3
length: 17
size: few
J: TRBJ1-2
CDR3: CASSEGTGGITNYGYTF
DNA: TGCGCCAGCAGCGAGGGGACAGGGGGGATTACTAACTATGGCTACACCTTC

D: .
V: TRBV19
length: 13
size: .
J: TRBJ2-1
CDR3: CATKQGFYNEQFF
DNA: TGTGCCACCAAACAGGGATTTTACAATGAGCAGTTCTTC

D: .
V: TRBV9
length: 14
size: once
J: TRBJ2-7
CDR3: CASSVAGSDYEQYF
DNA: TGTGCCAGCAGCGTAGCCGGGTCGGACTACGAGCAGTACTTC

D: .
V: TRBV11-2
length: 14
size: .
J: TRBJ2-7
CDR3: CASSLGGGAYEQYF
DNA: TGTGCCAGCAGCTTAGGGGGAGGAGCCTACGAGCAGTACTTC

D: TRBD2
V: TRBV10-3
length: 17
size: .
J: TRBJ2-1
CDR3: CAISVGLAGGQNNEQFF
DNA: TGTGCCATCAGTGTTGGGCTAGCGGGGGGCCAAAACAATGAGCAGTTCTTC

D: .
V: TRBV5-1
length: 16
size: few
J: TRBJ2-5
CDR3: CASSLGPHRQVETQYF
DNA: TGCGCCAGCAGCTTGGGGCCCCATAGGCAGGTGGAGACCCAGTACTTC

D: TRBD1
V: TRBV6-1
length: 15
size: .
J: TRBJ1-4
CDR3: CASSGRTGGNEKLFF
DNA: TGTGCCAGCAGTGGTCGGACAGGGGGGAATGAAAAACTGTTTTTT

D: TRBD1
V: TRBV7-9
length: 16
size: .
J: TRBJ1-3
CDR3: CSSSLDRATYGNTIYF
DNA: TGTTCCAGCAGCTTGGACAGGGCTACTTACGGAAACACCATATATTTT

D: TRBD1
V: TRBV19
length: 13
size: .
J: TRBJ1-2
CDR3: CASTGTGVNGYTF
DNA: TGTGCCAGTACGGGGACAGGGGTTAATGGCTACACCTTC

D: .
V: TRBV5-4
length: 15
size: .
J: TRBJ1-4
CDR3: CASSLTGTTNEKLFF
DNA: TGTGCCAGCAGCTTGACAGGGACAACTAATGAAAAACTGTTTTTT

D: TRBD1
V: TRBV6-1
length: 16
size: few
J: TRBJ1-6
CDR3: CASSAVGQGVGSPLHF
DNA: TGTGCCAGCAGTGCAGTGGGACAGGGGGTAGGTTCACCCCTCCACTTT

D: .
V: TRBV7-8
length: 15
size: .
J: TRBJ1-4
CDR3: CASSLEWQGWEKLFF
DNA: TGTGCCAGCAGTCTAGAGTGGCAGGGTTGGGAAAAACTGTTTTTT

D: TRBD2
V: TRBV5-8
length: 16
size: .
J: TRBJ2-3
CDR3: CASSPTLAGGTDTQYF
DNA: TGTGCCAGCAGCCCTACTCTAGCGGGGGGCACAGATACGCAGTATTTT

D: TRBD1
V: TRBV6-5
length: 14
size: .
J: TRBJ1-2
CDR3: CASSNRGWGDGYTF
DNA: TGTGCCAGCAGTAACAGGGGATGGGGCGATGGCTACACCTTC

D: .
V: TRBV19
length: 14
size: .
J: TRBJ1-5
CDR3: CASSIRTENQPQHF
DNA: TGTGCCAGTAGTATTCGAACAGAGAATCAGCCCCAGCATTTT

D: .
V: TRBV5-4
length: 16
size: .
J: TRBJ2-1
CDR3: CASSFGGGLQGNEQFF
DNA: TGTGCCAGCAGCTTTGGCGGGGGCCTTCAGGGCAATGAGCAGTTCTTC

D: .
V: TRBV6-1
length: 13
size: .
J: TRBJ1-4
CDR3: CASRRSPDEKLFF
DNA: TGTGCCAGCAGGCGGAGTCCGGATGAAAAACTGTTTTTT

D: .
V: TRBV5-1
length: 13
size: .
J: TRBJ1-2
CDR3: CASSSVINYGYTF
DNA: TGCGCCAGCAGCTCCGTAATTAACTATGGCTACACCTTC

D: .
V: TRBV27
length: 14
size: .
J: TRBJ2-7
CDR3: CASSLTGTAGEQYF
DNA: TGTGCCAGCAGTCTCACAGGGACCGCGGGCGAGCAGTACTTC

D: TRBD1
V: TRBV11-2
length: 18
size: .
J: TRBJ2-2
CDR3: CASSQGSWDRPNTGELFF
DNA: TGTGCCAGCAGCCAAGGCTCTTGGGACAGGCCGAACACCGGGGAGCTGTTTTTT

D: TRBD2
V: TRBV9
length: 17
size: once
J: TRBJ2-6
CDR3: CASSISGGATGANVLTF
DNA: TGTGCCAGCAGCATTAGCGGGGGGGCTACTGGGGCCAACGTCCTGACTTTC

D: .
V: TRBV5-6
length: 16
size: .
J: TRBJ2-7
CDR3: CASSWRRGLSSYEQYF
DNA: TGTGCCAGCAGCTGGAGGCGGGGTCTCAGCTCCTACGAGCAGTACTTC

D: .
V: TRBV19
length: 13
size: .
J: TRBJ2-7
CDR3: CASSLQDSYEQYF
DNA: TGTGCCAGTAGTCTCCAGGATTCCTACGAGCAGTACTTC

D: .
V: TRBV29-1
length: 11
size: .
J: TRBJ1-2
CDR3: CSVEHNYGYTF
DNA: TGCAGCGTCGAACATAACTATGGCTACACCTTC

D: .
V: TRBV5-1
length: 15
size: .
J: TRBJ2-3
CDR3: CASSLAGLSTDTQYF
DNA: TGCGCCAGCAGCTTGGCCGGACTAAGCACAGATACGCAGTATTTT

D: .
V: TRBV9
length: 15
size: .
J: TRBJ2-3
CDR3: CASSVESGVPDTQYF
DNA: TGTGCCAGCAGCGTAGAGTCAGGGGTACCAGATACGCAGTATTTT